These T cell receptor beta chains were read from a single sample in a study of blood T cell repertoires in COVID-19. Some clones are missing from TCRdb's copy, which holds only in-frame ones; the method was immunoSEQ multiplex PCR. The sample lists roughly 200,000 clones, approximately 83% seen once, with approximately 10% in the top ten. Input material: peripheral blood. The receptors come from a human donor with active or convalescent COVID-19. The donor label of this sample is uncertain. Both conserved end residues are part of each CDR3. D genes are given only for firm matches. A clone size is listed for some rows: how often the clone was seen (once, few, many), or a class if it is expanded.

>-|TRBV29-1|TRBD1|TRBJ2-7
CSSGTGEYEQYF
TGCAGCTCTGGGACAGGAGAGTACGAGCAGTACTTC
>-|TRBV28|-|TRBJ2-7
CASSSSGFYEQYF
TGTGCCAGCAGTTCCTCGGGATTCTACGAGCAGTACTTC
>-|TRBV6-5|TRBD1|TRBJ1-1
CASRDRGYTEAFF
TGTGCCAGTAGAGACAGGGGGTATACTGAAGCTTTCTTT
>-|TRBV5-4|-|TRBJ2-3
CASSLGGPGTDTQYF
TGTGCCAGCAGCTTAGGAGGGCCCGGGACAGATACGCAGTATTTT
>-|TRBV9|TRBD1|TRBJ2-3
CASSSRTGGEVDTQYF
TGTGCCAGCAGCTCCCGGACAGGGGGAGAGGTAGATACGCAGTATTTT
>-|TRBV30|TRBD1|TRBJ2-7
CAWQGAGEQYF
TGTGCCTGGCAGGGGGCCGGGGAGCAGTACTTC
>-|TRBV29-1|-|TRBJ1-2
CSVRFRLTGGYTF
TGCAGCGTGCGGTTTAGACTCACGGGAGGCTACACCTTC
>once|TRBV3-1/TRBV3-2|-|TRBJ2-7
CASSLLYEQYF
TGTGCCAGCAGCCTCCTCTACGAGCAGTACTTC
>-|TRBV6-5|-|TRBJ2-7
CATWDTRQYEQYF
TGTGCCACCTGGGACACCCGACAGTACGAGCAGTACTTC
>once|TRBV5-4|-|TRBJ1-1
CASSSIIDTEAFF
TGTGCCAGCAGCTCGATCATAGACACTGAAGCTTTCTTT
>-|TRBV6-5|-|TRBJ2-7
CASRVGTGGLEQYF
TGTGCCAGCAGGGTGGGGACTGGGGGTCTCGAGCAGTACTTC
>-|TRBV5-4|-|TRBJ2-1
CASSLASSARLEQFF
TGTGCCAGCAGCTTGGCTTCTAGCGCGAGGCTTGAGCAGTTCTTC
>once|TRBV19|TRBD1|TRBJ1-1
CASSLTGATEAFF
TGTGCCAGTAGTCTCACAGGGGCCACTGAAGCTTTCTTT
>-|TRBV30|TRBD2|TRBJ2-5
CAGGNSGGHTQYF
TGTGCCGGAGGTAATAGCGGGGGCCACACCCAGTACTTC
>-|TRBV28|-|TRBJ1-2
CASRVGYGYTF
TGTGCCAGCAGGGTCGGGTATGGCTACACCTTC
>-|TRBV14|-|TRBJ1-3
CASSQIQAGNTIYF
TGTGCCAGCAGCCAAATCCAGGCTGGAAACACCATATATTTT
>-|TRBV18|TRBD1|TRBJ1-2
CASSPDGGGKGYTF
TGTGCCAGCTCACCCGATGGAGGGGGCAAAGGCTACACCTTC
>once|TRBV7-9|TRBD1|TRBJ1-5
CASSPGQGWSQPQHF
TGTGCCAGCAGCCCGGGACAGGGTTGGAGTCAGCCCCAGCATTTT
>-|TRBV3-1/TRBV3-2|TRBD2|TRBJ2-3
CASSQDLAGGDTQYF
TGTGCCAGCAGCCAAGATCTAGCGGGGGGAGATACGCAGTATTTT
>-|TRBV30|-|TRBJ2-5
CAWWTEQETQYF
TGTGCCTGGTGGACAGAACAAGAGACCCAGTACTTC
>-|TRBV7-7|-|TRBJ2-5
CASSLARARGYQETQYF
TGTGCTAGCAGCTTAGCCAGAGCCAGGGGCTATCAAGAGACCCAGTACTTC
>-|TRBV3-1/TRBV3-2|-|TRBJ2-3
CASSQASPYTDTQYF
TGTGCCAGCAGCCAAGCCTCCCCTTACACAGATACGCAGTATTTT
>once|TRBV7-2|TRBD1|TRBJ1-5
CASSLTGGNQPQHF
TGTGCCAGCAGCCTGACAGGGGGTAATCAGCCCCAGCATTTT
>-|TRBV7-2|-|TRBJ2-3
CASSFTSSTDTQYF
TGTGCCAGCAGCTTTACTAGTAGCACAGATACGCAGTATTTT